This T cell receptor beta chain was captured in a study of CD8+CD57+ T cells in acquired aplastic anemia. The sample holds one count of this clonotype. Germline V gene data show CDR1 as SEHNR and CDR2 as FQNEAQ (reference sequence). This CDR3 has 13 amino acids. The V end lost 10 bases, the J end lost 3 bases, and 15 bases lay between the germline ends. Sequencing was done on patients that had shown CD8+CD57+ cell expansion by flow cytometry. For CDR3 and TCR beta VDJ profiling, genomic DNA was the template used. TCRdb fed the reads into MiXCR, producing one record per CDR3 protein. The sample gives about 220,000 distinct CDR3 sequences, around 46% of which show up once; 7% to 10% is in the top ten.

The sample comprised sorted CD4+, CD8+, or CD8+CD57+ T cells (not recorded which) from PBMCs. The V gene is TRBV7-9, the J gene TRBJ1-2; no clear D gene. The receptor was isolated from a human donor with aplastic anemia. The CDR3 DNA is TGTGCCATCCTCCTTGGCGGACACTATGGCTACACCTTC. This codes for CAILLGGHYGYTF. The full variable domain, rest sourced from reference TRBV7-9 and TRBJ1-2, is DTGVSQNPRHKITKRGQNVTFRCDPISEHNRLYWYRQTLGQGPEFLTYFQNEAQLEKSRLLSDRFSAERPKGSFSTLEIQRTEQGDSAMYLCAILLGGHYGYTFGSGTRLTVV.